The subject of this entry is one TCR beta chain. These data are taken from a study of blood T cell repertoires in COVID-19. Clones were read by immunoSEQ multiplex PCR, and TCRdb kept only the in-frame ones, dropping some. The profile shows tens of thousands of clones, roughly 87% of them singletons. The sequenced sample was peripheral blood. The source of this sequence is a woman aged 45-65 years with active or convalescent COVID-19.

This CDR3 is CASSSRTSGGGKETQYF. DNA of the CDR3: TGCGCCAGCAGCTCCAGGACTAGCGGGGGGGGTAAAGAGACCCAGTACTTC. V usage is TRBV5-1 and J usage is TRBJ2-5; the match to TRBD2 covers 15 bases. V was pared by 3 bases and J by 3 bases, with 6 bases of the junction left unmatched. CDR3 size: 17 residues. CDR1 is SGHRS and CDR2 is YFSETQ in the germline V gene. Based on the CDR3 plus reference TRBV5-1 and TRBJ2-5, the full variable domain is KAGVTQTPRYLIKTRGQQVTLSCSPISGHRSVSWYQQTPGQGLQFLFEYFSETQRNKGNFPGRFSGRQFSNSRSEMNVSTLELGDSALYLCASSSRTSGGGKETQYFGPGTRLLVL.